This TCR beta chain appears in the sequencing data of a study of cytomegalovirus exposure and HLA in healthy donors. The PCR used 60 Vbeta and 13 Jbeta primers. Sequencing was performed with immunoSEQ multiplex PCR; in TCRdb, only in-frame clones are kept and a portion is missing. Among over 150,000 clones listed, over 65% were seen once. Study findings and constraints: CMV serostatus alone was available as immune exposure information. Later on, analysis showed that most CMV-associated TCR beta chains appeared to be HLA-restricted. Previous analysis showed most TCR beta V segments were productive about 90% or about 30% of the time.

Remarks on this clone: Its antigen is undetermined.

Germline V gives CDR1 SNHLY, CDR2 FYNNEI. This CDR3 is built from 14 residues. The ends lost 5 bases at V and 10 bases at J; junction bases unmatched: 10. The clonotype originates from a woman aged 40 to 50 in good health and CMV-seropositive. The V and J genes are TRBV2 and TRBJ2-1; 8 nucleotides agree with TRBD1. Sequencing input: PBMCs. DNA of the CDR3: TGTGCCAGCAGTAACGGACAGGGTGGATGGGAGCAGTTCTTC. Translated, it gives CASSNGQGGWEQFF.